A selection of T cell receptor beta chains follows, all from one sample in a study of CD8 T cells in ankylosing spondylitis. One entry per CDR3 protein, called by TCRdb with MiXCR from the 5' RACE reads. The table has under 550,000 distinct CDR3 sequences, roughly 25% seen once; the top ten hold roughly 0.8%. Sequencing input: blood, either unsorted or a sorted T cell fraction (not recorded which). The receptors come from a male donor with ankylosing spondylitis. Each CDR3 is given with its conserved first and last residue. A D gene is named only where the DNA matches it firmly.

j_call v_call d_call cdr3_aa
TRBJ2-3 TRBV18 TRBD2 CASSPRTSGTTDTQYF
TRBJ2-1 TRBV9 TRBD2 CASSANSGDYNEQFF
TRBJ2-1 TRBV20-1 TRBD1 CSARIGTGGYNEQFF
TRBJ2-5 TRBV5-1 TRBD1 CASSLVTGDETQYF
TRBJ1-5 TRBV2 TRBD1 CASSGWTGQDQPQHF
TRBJ2-7 TRBV20-1 . CSAAQGRLREQYF
TRBJ2-7 TRBV5-1 . CASSLAQGNDEQYF
TRBJ1-4 TRBV10-3 . CAIRTDSNEKLFF
TRBJ2-4 TRBV10-3 TRBD1 CAISELQGAKNIQYF
TRBJ2-4 TRBV24-1 . CATSDIGKDIQYF
TRBJ2-5 TRBV5-5 . CASLRGETQYF
TRBJ1-1 TRBV27 . CASSFSKVRGEAFF
TRBJ2-4 TRBV20-1 . CSAPPRPQVENIQYF
TRBJ1-1 TRBV30 . CAWRVMNTEAFF
TRBJ2-5 TRBV5-8 TRBD2 CASSLTFGTSGKETQYF
TRBJ2-7 TRBV18 . CASSPPGGHEQYF
TRBJ2-7 TRBV5-1 TRBD2 CASSRTSGYEQYF
TRBJ1-4 TRBV20-1 . CSTRGEKLFF
TRBJ2-1 TRBV12-5 . CASGDSYNEQFF
TRBJ2-1 TRBV6-5 . CASRRGNEQFF
TRBJ2-7 TRBV27 . CASSWAPQHYEQYF
TRBJ1-3 TRBV15 . CATSRQGFSGNTIYF
TRBJ2-2 TRBV11-3 TRBD1 CASSSDRATGELFF
TRBJ2-1 TRBV24-1 . CATGPRGQSYNEQFF
TRBJ2-1 TRBV7-6 . CASSSRQLYNEQFF
TRBJ1-2 TRBV29-1 . CSVEGVDGYTF